A single sample gave rise to the 27 T cell receptor beta chains below, sequenced in a study of CD8+CD57+ T cells in acquired aplastic anemia. For CDR3 and TCR beta VDJ profiling, genomic DNA was the template used. Using its own MiXCR run on the reads, TCRdb lists one record per CDR3 protein. The table lists 150,000 to 200,000 distinct CDR3 sequences, under 75% of them singletons. The source material was sorted CD4+, CD8+, or CD8+CD57+ T cells (not recorded which) from PBMCs. These receptors were taken from a human donor in good health.

V is TRBV2 and J is TRBJ1-5; D gene ambiguous. Germline assignment: CDR1 SNHLY and CDR2 FYNNEI. The CDR3 loop spans 13 amino acids. V lost 4 bases and J 0 bases, leaving 4 bases between the germline ends. CDR3 in amino acids: CASSVRSNQPQHF. The CDR3 DNA reads TGTGCCAGCAGTGTCCGTAGCAATCAGCCCCAGCATTTT. The variable domain in full, completed from reference TRBV2 and TRBJ1-5, reads EPEVTQTPSHQVTQMGQEVILRCVPISNHLYFYWYRQILGQKVEFLVSFYNNEISEKSEIFDDQFSVERPDGSNFTLKIRSTKLEDSAMYFCASSVRSNQPQHFGDGTRLSIL.

Written as DNA, the CDR3 is TGTGCCATCAGTGAGTCTGCGGGGGCGGCAGATACGCAGTATTTT. Its protein is CAISESAGAADTQYF. V gene TRBV10-3 combines with J gene TRBJ2-3, with D possibly being TRBD2 (7 bases). V was trimmed by 0 bases and J by 4 bases, leaving 11 bases between them. CDR1 is ENHRY and CDR2 is SYGVKD in the germline V gene. The CDR3 contains 15 residues.

The chain has TRBV5-1 and TRBJ1-6; D is possibly TRBD1 (6 bases). The CDR3 sequence is 15 residues long. Germline loops: CDR1 SGHRS, CDR2 YFSETQ. V was cut by 4 bases and J by 7 bases, with 15 bases left in between. CDR3 nucleotides: TGCGCCAGCAGCGTGATAGGGGACATGAATTCACCCCTCCACTTT. It specifies CASSVIGDMNSPLHF.

The gene calls are TRBV9 and TRBJ2-7; a weak D match, TRBD2 (5 bases). Trimming removed 4 bases from V and 2 bases from J, with 10 bases in between. CDR1 SGDLS and CDR2 YYNGEE come from the germline V gene. CDR3 size: 13 residues. The CDR3 DNA follows: TGTGCCAGCAGCCCAGAGGGCACCTACGAGCAGTACTTC. It specifies CASSPEGTYEQYF.

The V and J genes are TRBV19 and TRBJ1-5; 7 bases agree with TRBD1. Germline CDR1 and CDR2: LNHDA and SQIVND (reference sequence). The ends lost 6 bases at V and 4 bases at J; junction bases unmatched: 3. The CDR3 covers 13 residues. The CDR3 sequence is CASRRQGNQPQHF. DNA for the CDR3: TGTGCCAGTAGAAGACAGGGTAATCAGCCCCAGCATTTT.

V usage is TRBV5-1 and J usage is TRBJ1-1; D gene ambiguous. Trimming pared 2 bases from V and 5 bases from J, leaving 10 bases between. From germline, CDR1 is SGHRS and CDR2 YFSETQ. The CDR3 consists of 13 residues. The CDR3, as DNA: TGCGCCAGCAGCTTCGACATCGATACTGAAGCTTTCTTT. Residues: CASSFDIDTEAFF.

There are a few counts of this clonotype. The chain combines TRBV19 with TRBJ2-3, with D perhaps TRBD2 (5 bases). The CDR3 consists of 14 residues. The ends were cut back, 9 bases at V and 3 bases at J, with 16 bases in the middle. Looked up from germline, CDR1 is LNHDA and CDR2 is SQIVND (reference sequence). This CDR3 is CASQIGLGTDTQYF. CDR3 nucleotide sequence: TGTGCCAGCCAGATCGGACTGGGGACAGATACGCAGTATTTT.

The chain is built from TRBV30 and TRBJ2-3; D unresolved. The CDR3 length is 13 residues. Germline assignment: CDR1 GTSNPN and CDR2 SVGIG (reference sequence). V shed 0 bases and J shed 2 bases, with 6 bases lying between them. In DNA form, the CDR3 reads TGTGCCTGGAGTGTAGGATCCACAGATACGCAGTATTTT. As protein: CAWSVGSTDTQYF.

This chain links TRBV15 with TRBJ2-7, with 7 bases lining up with TRBD1. The CDR3 spans 17 residues. The V gene end was trimmed by 0 bases and the J gene end by 6 bases; junction bases not matched to a gene: 14. Germline V gene lookup returns CDR1 LNHNV and CDR2 YYDKDF (reference sequence). CDR3 DNA: TGTGCCACCAGCAGAGACTCCCCCCCGACAGGGTTACTCGAGCAGTACTTC. Translated, it gives CATSRDSPPTGLLEQYF.

V usage is TRBV24-1 and J usage is TRBJ2-3, with TRBD1 matching over 7 bases. V was clipped by 1 base and J by 6 bases; unmatched bases: 0. CDR3 size: 13 residues. Germline-derived CDR1 and CDR2 are KGHDR and SFDVKD. CDR3 in DNA: TGTGCCACCAGTGATTTACAGGGGGATACGCAGTATTTT. Residues: CATSDLQGDTQYF.

CDR3 sequence (DNA): TGTGCCAGCAGTGCCTATACAGGGGCCTCCTACAATGAGCAGTTCTTC. The encoded protein is CASSAYTGASYNEQFF. This chain links TRBV25-1 with TRBJ2-1; TRBD1 matches 7 bases. Germline trimming cut 4 bases from V and 0 bases from J; bases unmatched to any gene: 6. Germline CDR1 is MGHDK and CDR2 is SYGVNS. The CDR3 has 16 amino acids.

This clonotype was seen ten or more times. This chain joins TRBV4-2 and TRBJ2-7; tentatively, D is TRBD2 (5 bases). V shed 0 bases and J shed 10 bases, with 19 bases lying between them. This CDR3 is 15 amino acids long. The germline CDR1 and CDR2 sequences are LGHNA and YNFKEQ. CDR3 amino acids: CASSQERVGVFGQYF. The CDR3 DNA follows: TGTGCCAGCAGCCAAGAGCGGGTAGGAGTATTTGGTCAGTACTTC.

The V gene is TRBV15, the J gene TRBJ1-1; D perhaps matches TRBD1 (5 bases). V was clipped by 0 bases and J by 11 bases, with 19 bases between them. Germline lookup yields CDR1 LNHNV and CDR2 YYDKDF (reference sequence). The CDR3 consists of 15 residues. The CDR3 is CATSRDRGRTSVAFF. CDR3 bases: TGTGCCACCAGCAGAGATCGTGGACGGACATCTGTGGCTTTCTTT.

The rearrangement links TRBV19 to TRBJ2-2; TRBD2 matches 10 bases. Per the germline V gene, CDR1 is LNHDA and CDR2 is SQIVND (reference sequence). The V segment lost 7 bases and the J segment 3 bases; nucleotides outside the gene matches: 11. The CDR3 has 17 residues. The CDR3 protein is CASNNPSGRGDTGELFF. The DNA for the CDR3 is TGTGCCAGTAATAACCCTAGCGGGAGAGGGGACACCGGGGAGCTGTTTTTT. The full variable domain, its missing parts supplied by reference TRBV19 and TRBJ2-2, is DGGITQSPKYLFRKEGQNVTLSCEQNLNHDAMYWYRQDPGQGLRLIYYSQIVNDFQKGDIAEGYSVSREKKESFPLTVTSAQKNPTAFYLCASNNPSGRGDTGELFFGEGSRLTVL.

This clonotype appeared a few times. V is TRBV10-3 and J is TRBJ1-6; D is unclear. The CDR3 extends over 14 amino acids. CDR1 and CDR2 (germline): ENHRY, SYGVKD. V lost 4 bases and J 4 bases, leaving 8 bases between the germline ends. The CDR3 spells CAISAGQYNSPLHF. As DNA, the CDR3 is TGTGCCATCAGTGCGGGCCAATATAATTCACCCCTCCACTTT.

The chain links TRBV20-1 to TRBJ2-5; 7 positions match TRBD2. CDR3 length equals 13 residues. Losses at the gene ends were 6 bases for V and 1 base for J; bases not matched to a gene: 5. In germline, CDR1 is DFQATT, CDR2 SNEGSKA (reference sequence). CDR3 loop: CSAHPSGQETQYF. In nucleotides, the CDR3 is TGCAGTGCCCATCCTAGCGGCCAAGAGACCCAGTACTTC.

The chain carries TRBV20-1 and TRBJ2-7; TRBD1 matches 11 bases. The CDR3 spans 13 residues. Germline V gene sequence: CDR1 DFQATT, CDR2 SNEGSKA (reference sequence). With 3 bases clipped from V and 6 bases from J, the junction kept 4 bases outside the gene matches. The CDR3 spells CSARPGQGAEQYF. CDR3 bases: TGCAGTGCTAGGCCCGGACAGGGGGCCGAGCAGTACTTC.

The sample holds a few counts of this clonotype. The rearrangement uses TRBV5-1 and TRBJ2-7; D remains ambiguous. V shed 0 bases and J shed 5 bases, with 15 bases lying between them. The CDR3 contains 15 residues. The germline CDR1 and CDR2 sequences are SGHRS and YFSETQ. The CDR3: CASSLEPTPTDEQYF. The CDR3 DNA reads TGCGCCAGCAGCTTGGAGCCAACCCCCACGGACGAGCAGTACTTC.

The chain links TRBV3-1 to TRBJ2-5; a weak D match, TRBD2 (6 bases). Per germline, CDR1 LGHDT and CDR2 YNNKEL (reference sequence). V was trimmed by 0 bases and J by 0 bases, leaving 11 bases between them. The CDR3 covers 16 residues. Here the CDR3 DNA reads TGTGCCAGCAGCCAAGAGCCCCGGGGGTACCAAGAGACCCAGTACTTC. Amino acid sequence: CASSQEPRGYQETQYF.

V is TRBV19 and J is TRBJ2-7; D is possibly TRBD1 or TRBD2 (5 bases each). There are 12 residues in the CDR3. Germline values: CDR1 LNHDA, CDR2 SQIVND (reference sequence). The V end lost 5 bases, the J end lost 5 bases, and 10 bases lay between the germline ends. The CDR3 loop reads CASSPRDDEQYF. CDR3 DNA: TGTGCCAGTAGTCCTAGGGACGACGAGCAGTACTTC.

The CDR3 sequence: CASSQRDIPGANVLTF. In DNA, the CDR3 is TGTGCCAGCAGCCAAAGGGACATTCCTGGGGCCAACGTCCTGACTTTC. The chain is built from TRBV7-9 and TRBJ2-6; possibly TRBD1 for D (6 bases). The CDR3 extends over 16 amino acids. Germline loops: CDR1 SEHNR, CDR2 FQNEAQ (reference sequence). The V gene lost 5 bases and the J gene lost 2 bases, with 13 bases spanning the gap.

Comment on this clonotype: The junction differs from germline at one of its ends, possibly a read error. This chain uses TRBV24-1 with TRBJ2-1; D gene uncertain. Germline V gene lookup returns CDR1 KGHDR and CDR2 SFDVKD. This CDR3 comprises 15 residues. The CDR3 DNA follows: TGTGCCAGCAGTGAAGCGTCGGGCTCCTACAATGAGCAGTTCTTC. Its translation is CASSEASGSYNEQFF.

The chain combines TRBV2 with TRBJ2-7; weak D call: TRBD1 (6 bases). Germline CDR1 reads SNHLY; CDR2 reads FYNNEI. Deletions cut 5 bases from V and 2 bases from J, with 10 bases between. CDR3 length: 13 amino acids. In nucleotides, the CDR3 is TGTGCCAGCAGTAGACAGGACACCTACGAGCAGTACTTC. This encodes CASSRQDTYEQYF. The full variable domain, rest sourced from reference TRBV2 and TRBJ2-7, is EPEVTQTPSHQVTQMGQEVILRCVPISNHLYFYWYRQILGQKVEFLVSFYNNEISEKSEIFDDQFSVERPDGSNFTLKIRSTKLEDSAMYFCASSRQDTYEQYFGPGTRLTVT.

This clonotype was recorded at least ten times. The chain links TRBV2 to TRBJ2-7; D remains unclear. The V and J ends lost 7 bases and 0 bases respectively, with 10 bases between them. Germline V gene sequence: CDR1 SNHLY, CDR2 FYNNEI. The CDR3 covers 13 residues. The chain's CDR3 is CASTPKHSYEQYF. CDR3 DNA: TGTGCCAGCACACCCAAACACTCCTACGAGCAGTACTTC.

The chain combines TRBV24-1 with TRBJ1-5, with 10 bases aligning to TRBD1. Germline assignment: CDR1 KGHDR and CDR2 SFDVKD. CDR3 size: 16 residues. V lost 4 bases and J lost 1; bases outside the gene matches: 3. The CDR3 loop reads CATSDPGQGSNQPQHF. CDR3 nucleotides: TGTGCCACCAGTGACCCGGGACAGGGGAGCAATCAGCCCCAGCATTTT.

The chain carries TRBV5-1 and TRBJ1-1; D may be TRBD1 (5 bases). Per germline, CDR1 SGHRS and CDR2 YFSETQ. This CDR3 spans 15 amino acids. V was cut by 2 bases and J by 1 base, with 12 bases left in between. CDR3 sequence: CASSLYEGRNTEAFF. CDR3 sequence (DNA): TGCGCCAGCAGCTTATACGAGGGGCGGAACACTGAAGCTTTCTTT.

This chain uses TRBV7-9 with TRBJ2-5; 7 bases are shared with TRBD2. Unmatched junction bases numbered 10, after V lost 6 bases and J lost 3 bases. This CDR3 region has 15 residues. From germline, CDR1 is SEHNR and CDR2 FQNEAQ (reference sequence). The CDR3 coding sequence is TGTGCCAGCAGTCATCCTCGGGCGGGAGAAGAGACCCAGTACTTC. It yields the protein CASSHPRAGEETQYF.